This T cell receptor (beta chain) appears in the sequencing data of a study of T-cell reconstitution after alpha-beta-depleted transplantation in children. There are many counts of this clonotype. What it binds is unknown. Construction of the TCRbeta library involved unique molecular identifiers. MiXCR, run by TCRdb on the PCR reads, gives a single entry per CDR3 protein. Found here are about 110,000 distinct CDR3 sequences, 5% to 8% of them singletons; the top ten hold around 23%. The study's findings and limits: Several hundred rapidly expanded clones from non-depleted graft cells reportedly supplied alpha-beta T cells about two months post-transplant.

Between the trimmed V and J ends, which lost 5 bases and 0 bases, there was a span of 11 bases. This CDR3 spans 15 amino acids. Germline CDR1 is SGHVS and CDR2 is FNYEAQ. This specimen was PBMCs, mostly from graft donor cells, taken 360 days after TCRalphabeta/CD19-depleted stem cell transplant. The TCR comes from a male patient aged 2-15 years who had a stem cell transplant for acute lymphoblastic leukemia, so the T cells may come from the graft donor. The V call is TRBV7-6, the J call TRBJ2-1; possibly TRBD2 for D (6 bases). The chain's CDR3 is CASSPLASSYNEQFF. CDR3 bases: TGTGCCAGCAGCCCTCTAGCGAGCTCCTACAATGAGCAGTTCTTC.